The clone carrying this TCR beta chain was seen many times. The record originates from a study of T cells in Graves' hyperthyroidism and ophthalmopathy. The V and J ends lost 5 bases and 1 base, in that order; junction bases with no gene match: 1. CDR3 size: 15 residues. Germline loops: CDR1 MNHEY, CDR2 SVGEGT. TCR beta CDR3 regions were amplified from RNA transcripts. First-round RT-PCR targeting the TCR CDR3 was performed with the HTBI primer set. TCRdb processed the multiplex PCR reads anew with MiXCR; each CDR3 protein has one entry. The sample includes around 240,000 distinct CDR3 sequences, about a sixth of them seen just once.

Sample: blood. This chain uses TRBV6-2 or TRBV6-3 with TRBJ2-5; 13 bases are shared with TRBD2. This clonotype was obtained from a woman aged 18 to 35 with Graves' ophthalmopathy. The CDR3 protein is CASSRTSGSQETQYF. The CDR3 DNA reads as TGTGCCAGCAGTCGGACTAGCGGGAGCCAAGAGACCCAGTACTTC.